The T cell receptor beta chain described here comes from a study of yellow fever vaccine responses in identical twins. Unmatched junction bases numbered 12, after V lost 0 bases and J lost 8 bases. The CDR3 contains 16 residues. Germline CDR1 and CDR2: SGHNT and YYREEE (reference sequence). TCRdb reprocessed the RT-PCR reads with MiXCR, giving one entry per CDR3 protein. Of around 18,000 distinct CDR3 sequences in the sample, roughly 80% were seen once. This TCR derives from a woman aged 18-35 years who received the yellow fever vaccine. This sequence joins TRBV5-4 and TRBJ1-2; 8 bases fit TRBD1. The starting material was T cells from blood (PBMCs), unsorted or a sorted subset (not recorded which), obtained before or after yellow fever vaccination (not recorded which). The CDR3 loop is CASSLVGQGANKGYTF. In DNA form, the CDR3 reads TGTGCCAGCAGCTTGGTGGGGCAGGGGGCGAACAAGGGCTACACCTTC.